A selection of T cell receptor beta chains follows, all from one sample in a study of identical twins. One entry per CDR3 protein, called by TCRdb with MiXCR from the 5' RACE reads. This repertoire shows approximately 1.8 million distinct CDR3 sequences, 32% found once; its top ten account for approximately 0.25%. Sequencing input: cord blood. The receptors come from a newborn girl in good health. Both conserved end residues are part of each CDR3. D genes are given only for firm matches. Clone size is not always given. Where it is, it says once, few, many or a class for expanded clones.

D gene	J gene	V gene	CDR3 length	clone size	CDR3 protein	CDR3 DNA
.	TRBJ1-1	TRBV20-1	16	.	CSARDPQQVVNTEAFF	TGCAGTGCTAGAGATCCCCAACAAGTGGTGAACACTGAAGCTTTCTTT
TRBD2	TRBJ2-4	TRBV20-1	12	.	CSAEAGANIQYF	TGCAGTGCGGAAGCGGGAGCGAACATTCAGTACTTC
TRBD1	TRBJ2-7	TRBV7-2	16	.	CASSLGTGGAPYEQYF	TGTGCCAGCAGCTTAGGGACAGGGGGCGCTCCCTACGAGCAGTACTTC
.	TRBJ1-5	TRBV27	17	once	CASSLNWGGSGNQPQHF	TGTGCCAGCAGTTTGAATTGGGGCGGGAGTGGCAATCAGCCCCAGCATTTT
TRBD2	TRBJ2-1	TRBV12-3/TRBV12-4	17	few	CASSLTPYPGLGNEQFF	TGTGCCAGCAGTTTAACCCCATACCCGGGACTAGGAAATGAGCAGTTCTTC
.	TRBJ1-1	TRBV19	17	.	CASTPDAWGTMNTEAFF	TGTGCCAGTACCCCGGACGCTTGGGGGACCATGAACACTGAAGCTTTCTTT
TRBD1	TRBJ2-7	TRBV5-1	15	many	CASSKGQGSSYEQYF	TGCGCCAGCAGCAAAGGACAGGGGAGTTCCTACGAGCAGTACTTC
.	TRBJ2-1	TRBV25-1	13	.	CASSGGIGNEQFF	TGTGCCAGCAGTGGGGGGATAGGGAATGAGCAGTTCTTC
TRBD2	TRBJ2-3	TRBV5-1	16	.	CASSRTLAGGPRTQYF	TGCGCCAGCAGCAGAACACTAGCGGGGGGGCCTCGTACGCAGTATTTT
.	TRBJ1-1	TRBV9	12	.	CANSQENTEAFF	TGTGCCAACAGCCAAGAGAACACTGAAGCTTTCTTT
TRBD2	TRBJ2-7	TRBV28	14	.	CASIRTSGSYVQYF	TGTGCCAGCATCCGGACTAGCGGGAGTTACGTGCAGTACTTC
.	TRBJ2-1	TRBV5-1	17	few	CASSLELGRLPGHEQFF	TGCGCCAGCAGCTTGGAATTGGGGAGACTCCCAGGGCATGAGCAGTTCTTC
.	TRBJ2-1	TRBV5-4	12	.	CASSLVGLPLFF	TGTGCCAGCAGCTTAGTTGGCCTCCCTTTGTTCTTC
.	TRBJ2-1	TRBV14	17	few	CASSQTGGLAASNEQFF	TGTGCCAGCAGCCAAACCGGGGGCCTAGCGGCCTCCAATGAGCAGTTCTTC
.	TRBJ2-3	TRBV20-1	10	few	CSASHDTQYF	TGCAGTGCTAGCCACGATACGCAGTATTTT
TRBD1	TRBJ2-7	TRBV2	13	.	CASRMTGNNEQYF	TGTGCCAGCAGGATGACAGGGAACAATGAGCAGTACTTC